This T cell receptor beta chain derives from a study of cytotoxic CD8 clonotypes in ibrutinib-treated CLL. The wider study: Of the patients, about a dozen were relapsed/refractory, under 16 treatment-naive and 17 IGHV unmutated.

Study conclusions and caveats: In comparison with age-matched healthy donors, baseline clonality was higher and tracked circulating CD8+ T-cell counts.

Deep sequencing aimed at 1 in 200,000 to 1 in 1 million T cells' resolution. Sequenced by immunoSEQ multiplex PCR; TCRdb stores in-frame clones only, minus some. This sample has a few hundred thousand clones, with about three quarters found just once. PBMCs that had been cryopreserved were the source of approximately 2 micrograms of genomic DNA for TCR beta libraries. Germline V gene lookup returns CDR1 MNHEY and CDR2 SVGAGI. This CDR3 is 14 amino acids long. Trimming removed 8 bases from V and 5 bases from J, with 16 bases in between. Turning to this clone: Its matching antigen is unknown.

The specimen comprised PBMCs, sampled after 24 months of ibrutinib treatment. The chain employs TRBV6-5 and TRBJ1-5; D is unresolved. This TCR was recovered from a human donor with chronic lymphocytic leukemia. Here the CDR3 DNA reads TGTGCCAGCTCGGTCGAGGGCCCTTATCAGCCCCAGCATTTT. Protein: CASSVEGPYQPQHF.